This T cell receptor beta chain was retrieved from a study of response to subunit inactivated influenza vaccine. Study conclusions and caveats: The study's authors posited that every seasonal influenza vaccination enlists few new T cells.

This clonotype was seen only a few times. What it binds is unknown. This CDR3 region has 15 residues. Per germline, CDR1 SGHTA and CDR2 FQGNSA. Trimming removed 2 bases from V and 5 bases from J, with 15 bases in between. TCRdb analysed the RT-PCR reads with MiXCR anew, one entry per CDR3 protein. The sample records about 650,000 distinct CDR3 sequences, about a sixth being singletons. This TCR came from a man over 45 who received an inactivated influenza vaccine. The chain is built from TRBV7-2 and TRBJ1-2; weak D call: TRBD1 (5 bases). This specimen was PBMCs from blood, taken 12 days after vaccination. The CDR3 region is CASSLNPRDRYGYTF. The CDR3 nucleotides are TGTGCCAGCAGCTTAAATCCCAGGGATCGGTATGGCTACACCTTC.